This paragraph covers one T cell receptor (beta chain) sequence. This specimen belongs to a study of shared clonotypes between healthy human individuals. Here immunoSEQ multiplex PCR was the method, and the copy in TCRdb shows in-frame clones only, minus some. The sample consists of about 2.3 million clones, 80% to 95% of them appearing once. The ends were cut back, 4 bases at V and 3 bases at J, with 13 bases in the middle. Per germline, CDR1 SGDLS and CDR2 YYNGEE. The CDR3 sequence is 14 residues long. Sequenced material: naive CD4+ T cells from PBMCs. This sample's subset: CD45RA+ positively selected. This TCR derives from a man between 18 and 29 years old in good health. Some clones in this sample may be carry-over from other donors' samples. This sequence joins TRBV9 and TRBJ2-5, with D maybe TRBD2 (5 bases). As DNA, the CDR3 is TGTGCCAGCAGCCCCCGAGGGCTCGAAGAGACCCAGTACTTC. Its translation: CASSPRGLEETQYF.